What follows are 32 T cell receptor beta chains derived from one specimen sequenced in a study of blood T cells in healthy people across ages (dated by TCRdb to 2015 to 2017). Library preparation employed 5' RACE. Data came from an Illumina HiSeq 2500. A second roughly 6 to 12 cycle PCR used a sample-barcoded 5' primer and a J-beta primer mix. TCRdb reworked the public reads: Q25 trimming with fastp, MiXCR clone assembly, productive beta chains retained. When rows share a CDR3 protein, they turn into one entry using the most common DNA and genes. This sample is represented by some 670,000 distinct CDR3 sequences; around 50% of them were singletons. The ten largest make up around an eighth of the sample. What was sequenced was blood. The origin of the receptors is a woman over 75 in good health.

With regard to this clonotype: This may be a read error, as it is one base from a much larger clone. V gene TRBV7-2 combines with J gene TRBJ2-1, with D possibly called TRBD1 or TRBD2 (5 bases each). From germline, CDR1 is SGHTA and CDR2 FQGNSA. Trimming took off 5 bases at V and 8 bases at J, with 16 bases between the two ends. The CDR3 is 14 residues long. DNA for the CDR3: TGTGCCAGCAGCGTAGTTGGGGGAGTCCATGAGCAGTTCTTC. It is translated as CASSVVGGVHEQFF. The full variable domain, in which reference TRBV7-2 and TRBJ2-1 provide the parts outside the CDR3, is GAGVSQSPSNKVTEKGKDVELRCDPISGHTALYWYRQSLGQGLEFLIYFQGNSAPDKSGLPSDRFSAERTGGSVSTLTIQRTQQEDSAVYLCASSVVGGVHEQFFGPGTRLTVL.

At least ten counts were recorded for this clonotype. The chain recombines TRBV12-3 or TRBV12-4 with TRBJ2-3; 7 positions agree with TRBD1. V gave up 5 bases and J gave up 3 bases; unmatched junction bases: 5. The CDR3 is 14 residues long. CDR3 bases: TGTGCCAGCAGTCCGGGACAGTTGACAGATACGCAGTATTTT. This codes for CASSPGQLTDTQYF.

The chain recombines TRBV6-6 with TRBJ2-3, with D unresolved. V lost 0 bases to trimming and J lost 1 base, with 8 bases between them. CDR3 length equals 15 residues. The germline CDR1 and CDR2 sequences are MNHNY and SVGAGI (reference sequence). DNA of the CDR3: TGTGCCAGCAGTTACTCGAGAGTGGGCACAGATACGCAGTATTTT. It is translated as CASSYSRVGTDTQYF.

Points on this clonotype: A read error may be the cause here, since a much bigger clone is one base away. The gene calls are TRBV5-1 and TRBJ2-1; D call uncertain. Germline V gene data show CDR1 as SGHRS and CDR2 as YFSETQ. CDR3 length equals 15 residues. In DNA, the CDR3 is TGCGCCAGCAGCTTGGCCCTAGTTTCCTACAATAAGCAGTTCTTC. It is translated as CASSLALVSYNKQFF.

At least ten counts were recorded for this clonotype. DNA of the CDR3: TGTGCCAGCAGCGCCCTTTACGAGCAGTTCTTC. Translation: CASSALYEQFF. This chain connects TRBV7-9 to TRBJ2-1; D is uncertain. The CDR3 runs to 11 residues. V shed 5 bases and J shed 10 bases, with 9 bases lying between them. Per the germline V gene, CDR1 is SEHNR and CDR2 is FQNEAQ (reference sequence).

This clonotype was detected only a few times. Since a much larger clone is just one base distant, this may be a read error. V gene TRBV12-3 or TRBV12-4 combines with J gene TRBJ2-1; D is possibly TRBD1 or TRBD2 (6 bases each). The CDR3 is 16 amino acids. Trimming left V 5 bases short and J 7 bases short, with 21 bases between. DNA for the CDR3: TGTGCCAGCAGTCTAGAATGGGACGGGGGCTATAATGAGCAGTTCTTC. It encodes CASSLEWDGGYNEQFF.

There are many counts of this clonotype. V and J are TRBV27 and TRBJ2-7, with D perhaps TRBD1 or TRBD2 (5 bases each). Germline-derived CDR1 and CDR2 are MNHEY and SMNVEV (reference sequence). The V end was cut by 6 bases, the J end by 1 base, with 16 bases between. CDR3 length equals 15 residues. The CDR3 sequence: CASRKDTGRSYEQYF. In DNA form, the CDR3 reads TGTGCCAGCAGGAAAGATACGGGACGGTCCTACGAGCAGTACTTC.

The table lists this clonotype with a count of one. The genes are TRBV15 and TRBJ1-4, with a weak D call TRBD1 (6 bases). Germline V gives CDR1 LNHNV, CDR2 YYDKDF (reference sequence). Trimming removed 1 base at V and 5 bases at J, with 8 bases between. This CDR3 contains 14 residues. The CDR3 sequence is CATSRAGANEKLFF. CDR3 DNA: TGTGCCACCAGCAGAGCAGGGGCGAATGAAAAACTGTTTTTT.

The chain employs TRBV5-1 and TRBJ2-1, with TRBD1 matching 9 bases. Gene TRBJ2-7 matches the end of the DNA better, so the J call may be wrong. The length of the CDR3 is 14 residues. CDR1 and CDR2 from the germline V gene are SGHRS and YFSETQ. CDR3 amino acids: CASRARDRVNEQYF. The CDR3 bases are TGCGCCAGCAGAGCTCGGGACAGGGTCAATGAGCAGTACTTC.

This chain connects TRBV5-1 to TRBJ2-3; 11 nucleotides agree with TRBD2. After removal of 5 bases from V and 4 bases from J, the junction contained 6 bases not matched to a gene. The length of the CDR3 is 15 residues. Germline loops: CDR1 SGHRS, CDR2 YFSETQ. The CDR3, as DNA: TGCGCCAGCAGTCAACTAGCGGGAGTGTCAGATACGCAGTATTTT. It is translated as CASSQLAGVSDTQYF. The whole variable domain, filled in from reference TRBV5-1 and TRBJ2-3, reads KAGVTQTPRYLIKTRGQQVTLSCSPISGHRSVSWYQQTPGQGLQFLFEYFSETQRNKGNFPGRFSGRQFSNSRSEMNVSTLELGDSALYLCASSQLAGVSDTQYFGPGTRLTVL.

Note on this clonotype: Possible read error: a much larger clone is one base away. The chain has TRBV10-3 and TRBJ1-2, with a possible D match to TRBD1 (5 bases). V was trimmed by 6 bases and J by 4 bases, leaving 15 bases between them. The CDR3 has 14 amino acids. Per the germline V gene, CDR1 is ENHRY and CDR2 is SYGVKD. CDR3 sequence: CAISASTGSYGYTF. For the CDR3, the DNA is TGTGCCATCAGCGCGAGCACAGGATCCTATGGCTACACCTTC.

The chain combines TRBV20-1 with TRBJ2-6; D remains ambiguous. This CDR3 is 14 amino acids long. V was shortened by 3 bases and J by 2 bases, with 8 bases between the two germline ends. Germline V gives CDR1 DFQATT, CDR2 SNEGSKA (reference sequence). CDR3 nucleotide sequence: TGCAGTGCTAGCGCGGTTACTGGGGCCAACGTCCTGACTTTC. Translated, it gives CSASAVTGANVLTF.

The chain couples TRBV7-2 to TRBJ1-2; 8 positions match TRBD1. Unmatched junction bases numbered 6, after V lost 0 bases and J lost 0 bases. CDR1 and CDR2 from the germline V gene are SGHTA and FQGNSA. The CDR3 consists of 17 residues. The CDR3 loop reads CASSLASRTGTNYGYTF. CDR3 nucleotides: TGTGCCAGCAGCTTAGCGTCCAGGACAGGGACTAACTATGGCTACACCTTC.

This clonotype has at least ten counts. The chain links TRBV9 to TRBJ2-7, with D unclear. The CDR3 runs 12 residues. V was pared by 2 bases and J by 6 bases, with 9 bases between. The germline gives CDR1 SGDLS, CDR2 YYNGEE. The CDR3 region has the DNA TGTGCCAGCAGCGTCCCGATGGGCGAGCAGTACTTC. Protein sequence: CASSVPMGEQYF.

Comments on this clonotype: Since a much larger clone is just one base distant, this may be a read error. This chain links TRBV5-6 with TRBJ1-6; D gene uncertain. The CDR3 covers 13 residues. Germline V lookup: CDR1 SGHDT, CDR2 YYEEEE. V shed 4 bases and J shed 8 bases, with 10 bases lying between them. CDR3 sequence (DNA): TGTGCCAGCAGCGTGAGTGCAGATTCACCCCTCCACTTT. This translates into CASSVSADSPLHF.

The chain combines TRBV7-9 with TRBJ2-5, with 10 bases matching TRBD2. Per germline, CDR1 SEHNR and CDR2 FQNEAQ (reference sequence). This CDR3 comprises 18 residues. Trimming removed 4 bases from V and 1 base from J; junction bases left unmatched: 12. The CDR3 protein is CASSSPPPASGGQETQYF. The CDR3 DNA reads TGTGCCAGCAGCTCTCCGCCCCCTGCTAGCGGGGGCCAAGAGACCCAGTACTTC.

The CDR3 nucleotides are TGTGCCAGCAGTGCAGGGTTCACGCCTAGCACAGATACGCAGTATTTT. Protein: CASSAGFTPSTDTQYF. The chain recombines TRBV12-3 or TRBV12-4 with TRBJ2-3; the D gene is possibly TRBD1 (5 bases). The CDR3 loop spans 16 amino acids. Trimming removed 5 bases from V and 0 bases from J, with 15 bases in between.

This sequence joins TRBV20-1 and TRBJ2-4; 9 bases are a match to TRBD2. V gave up 6 bases and J gave up 13 bases; unmatched junction bases: 13. CDR1 is DFQATT, CDR2 SNEGSKA, per germline (reference sequence). The CDR3 contains 13 residues. The CDR3 nucleotides are TGCAGTGCACCGACTAGCGGATACAATGAGCAGTACTTC. It codes for CSAPTSGYNEQYF.

The chain couples TRBV12-3 or TRBV12-4 to TRBJ2-7, with 9 bases lining up with TRBD2. CDR3 size: 16 residues. With 2 bases clipped from V and 4 bases from J, the junction kept 9 bases outside the gene matches. CDR3 in amino acids: CASSLHVAGVRYEQYF. Here the CDR3 DNA reads TGTGCCAGCAGTTTACACGTAGCGGGAGTTAGGTACGAGCAGTACTTC.

This clonotype turned up a few times. A much larger clone lies one base from this, so it may be a read error. As DNA, the CDR3 is TGCGCCAGCAGCTCGTCAGCAGGCACCTATGGCTACACCTTC. Translation: CASSSSAGTYGYTF. The V gene is TRBV5-1, the J gene TRBJ1-2, with D uncertain. CDR3 length: 14 amino acids. Germline V gene sequence: CDR1 SGHRS, CDR2 YFSETQ. The germline V and J ends were trimmed by 3 bases and 4 bases, with 13 bases remaining between them.

The chain carries TRBV6-5 and TRBJ1-1; TRBD1 is a possible D gene (5 bases). The CDR3 is made up of 14 amino acids. V was shortened by 3 bases and J by 1 base, with 9 bases between the two germline ends. Germline CDR1 and CDR2: MNHEY and SVGAGI. The CDR3 spells CASSYGAANTEAFF. The DNA for the CDR3 is TGTGCCAGCAGTTATGGGGCGGCGAACACTGAAGCTTTCTTT.

This clonotype was recorded at least ten times. At one of its ends the junction is not consistent with the germline gene, which may arise from a read error. The chain recombines TRBV6-5 with TRBJ1-2; D not certain. Germline assignment: CDR1 MNHEY and CDR2 SVGAGI. There are 13 residues in the CDR3. The CDR3 is CASSDSSGYGYTF. The CDR3 DNA sequence: TGTGCCAGCAGTGACTCGTCAGGCTATGGCTACACCTTC.

This clonotype was detected many times. The rearrangement joins TRBV7-2 to TRBJ2-3, with D unclear. The CDR3 contains 17 residues. Germline lookup yields CDR1 SGHTA and CDR2 FQGNSA. The germline V and J ends were trimmed by 1 base and 0 bases, with 14 bases remaining between them. In nucleotides, the CDR3 is TGTGCCAGCAGCTTAGGAGGTAGACTTATAAGCACAGATACGCAGTATTTT. It codes for CASSLGGRLISTDTQYF.

This rearrangement joins TRBV19 to TRBJ1-5; D is unclear. Germline V CDR1 and CDR2: LNHDA, SQIVND (reference sequence). V was cut by 7 bases and J by 8 bases, with 9 bases left in between. The CDR3 loop spans 11 amino acids. Written as DNA, the CDR3 is TGTGCCAGTAAGCCGGTCAAGCCCCAGCATTTT. It translates to CASKPVKPQHF. The variable domain in full, with the rest retrieved from reference TRBV19 and TRBJ1-5, is DGGITQSPKYLFRKEGQNVTLSCEQNLNHDAMYWYRQDPGQGLRLIYYSQIVNDFQKGDIAEGYSVSREKKESFPLTVTSAQKNPTAFYLCASKPVKPQHFGDGTRLSIL.

The V call is TRBV29-1, the J call TRBJ1-2, with D possibly matching TRBD1 (5 bases). V lost 1 base and J 2 bases, leaving 11 bases between the germline ends. This CDR3 region has 14 residues. Germline V gene lookup returns CDR1 SQVTM and CDR2 ANQGSEA. The CDR3 reads CSVEAEAGNYGYTF. The CDR3 nucleotides read TGCAGCGTTGAAGCCGAGGCAGGGAACTATGGCTACACCTTC.

V is TRBV6-6 and J is TRBJ2-7, with D possibly being TRBD1 (5 bases). The CDR3 consists of 14 residues. Trimming pared 8 bases from V and 0 bases from J, leaving 14 bases between. From germline, CDR1 is MNHNY and CDR2 SVGAGI (reference sequence). DNA of the CDR3: TGTGCCAGCTTCGCCGACAGCGTCTCCTACGAGCAGTACTTC. It yields the protein CASFADSVSYEQYF.

This sequence joins TRBV25-1 and TRBJ2-4; D tentatively reads TRBD1 or TRBD2 (5 bases each). TRBJ2-7 explains the end of the DNA better; the J call may be wrong. There are 15 residues in the CDR3. In germline, CDR1 is MGHDK, CDR2 SYGVNS. The CDR3: CASSESGTDVYEQYF. The CDR3 DNA is TGTGCCAGCAGTGAATCGGGGACGGACGTTTACGAGCAGTACTTC.

This clonotype has ten or more counts. The CDR3 loop is CSVFDSGLAGEQFF. For the CDR3, the DNA is TGCAGCGTTTTCGACAGCGGACTAGCCGGTGAGCAGTTCTTC. The V and J genes are TRBV29-1 and TRBJ2-1; 8 bases align to TRBD2. This CDR3 comprises 14 residues. Per the germline V gene, CDR1 is SQVTM and CDR2 is ANQGSEA. The junction had 12 bases not matched to a gene; V was cut back by 5 bases and J by 9 bases.

Concerning this clonotype itself: This may be a read error: a much more frequent sequence differs by one nucleotide. V gene TRBV20-1 combines with J gene TRBJ1-5, with D perhaps TRBD1 (6 bases). Germline V gene lookup returns CDR1 DFQATT and CDR2 SNEGSKA (reference sequence). The CDR3 consists of 16 residues. V lost 6 bases to trimming and J lost 3 bases, with 21 bases between them. The CDR3 here is CSAPRRGRGYNQPQHF. The CDR3 DNA is TGCAGTGCCCCTCGTAGGGGCAGGGGATACAATCAGCCCCAGCATTTT.

On this clonotype: This could be a read error, since a much larger clone is one nucleotide away. The chain joins TRBV12-3 or TRBV12-4 to TRBJ2-1; a possible D gene is TRBD1 (6 bases). The CDR3 has 14 residues. CDR3 sequence (DNA): TGTACCAGCAGTTATCAACAGGGTGTCACTGAGCAGTTCTTC. It translates to CTSSYQQGVTEQFF.

With regard to this clonotype: This clone may be a read error of a much larger clone one base away. The chain couples TRBV29-1 to TRBJ2-7; perhaps TRBD2 as D (5 bases). Germline lookup yields CDR1 SQVTM and CDR2 ANQGSEA. The CDR3 runs 11 residues. Trimming pared 4 bases from V and 7 bases from J, leaving 11 bases between. CDR3 in DNA: TGCAGCGTTGGGGGAGAGGGTGAGCAGTACTTC. Its protein product is CSVGGEGEQYF.

This clonotype was counted at least ten times. This chain joins TRBV21-1 and TRBJ2-7. TRBV21-1 is listed as a pseudogene. The CDR3 is 14 residues long. CDR3 region: CASSTRQDSYEQYF. The DNA for the CDR3 is TGTGCCAGCAGCACTCGACAGGACTCCTACGAGCAGTACTTC.